This TCR beta chain was captured by sequencing in a study of blood T cell repertoires in COVID-19. Authors' methods: Amplification of reference gene primers was used by the study to estimate nucleated cell counts. The method was immunoSEQ multiplex PCR; TCRdb's version includes in-frame clones alone and lacks a portion of them. V and J calls plus clone size are reproduced from that table; the DNA served to infer D and trimming. The sample has hundreds of thousands of clones, more than 85% seen once. CDR1 and CDR2 from the germline V gene are MGHRA and YSYEKL. There are 16 residues in the CDR3. Trimming cost V 2 bases and J 2 bases, with 14 bases left between them.

The rearrangement joins TRBV4-1 to TRBJ2-3; possibly TRBD2 for D (7 bases). The receptor was isolated from an older woman who had recovered from COVID-19. Sequencing was done on a sample of PBMCs or T cells enriched from blood (not recorded which). As DNA, the CDR3 is TGCGCCAGCAGCCAACCTCCGGGGGGCGTCACAGATACGCAGTATTTT. This encodes CASSQPPGGVTDTQYF.